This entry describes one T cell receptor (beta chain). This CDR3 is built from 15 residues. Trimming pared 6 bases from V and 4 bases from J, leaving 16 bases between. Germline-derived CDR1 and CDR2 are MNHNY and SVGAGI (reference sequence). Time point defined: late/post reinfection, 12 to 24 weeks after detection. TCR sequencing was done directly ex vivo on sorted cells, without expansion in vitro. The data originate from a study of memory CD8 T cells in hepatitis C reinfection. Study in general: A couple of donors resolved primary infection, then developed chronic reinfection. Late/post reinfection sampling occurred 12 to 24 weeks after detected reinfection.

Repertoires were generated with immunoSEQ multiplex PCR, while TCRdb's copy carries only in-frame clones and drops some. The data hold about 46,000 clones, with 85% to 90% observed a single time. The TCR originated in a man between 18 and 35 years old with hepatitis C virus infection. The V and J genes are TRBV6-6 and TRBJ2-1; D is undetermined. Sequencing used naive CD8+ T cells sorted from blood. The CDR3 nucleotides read TGTGCCAGCAGCGGTACCCGGGTTGGTTACAATGAGCAGTTCTTC. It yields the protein CASSGTRVGYNEQFF.